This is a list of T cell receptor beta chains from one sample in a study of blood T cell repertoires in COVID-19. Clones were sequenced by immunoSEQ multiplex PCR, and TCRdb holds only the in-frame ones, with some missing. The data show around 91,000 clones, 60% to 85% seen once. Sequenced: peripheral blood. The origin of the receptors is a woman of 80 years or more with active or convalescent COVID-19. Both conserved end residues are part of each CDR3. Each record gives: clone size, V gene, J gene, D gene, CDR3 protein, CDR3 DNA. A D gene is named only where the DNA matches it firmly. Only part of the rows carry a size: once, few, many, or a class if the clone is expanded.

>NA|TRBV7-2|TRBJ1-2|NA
CASSLDRVRGYTF
TGTGCCAGCAGCTTAGACAGGGTTCGGGGCTACACCTTC
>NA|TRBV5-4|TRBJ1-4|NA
CASSLGQGYEKLFF
TGTGCCAGCAGCCTTGGGCAGGGGTATGAAAAACTGTTTTTT
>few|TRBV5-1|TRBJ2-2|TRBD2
CASSTTSENTGELFF
TGCGCCAGCAGCACGACTAGCGAGAACACCGGGGAGCTGTTTTTT
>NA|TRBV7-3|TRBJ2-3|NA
CASSLTGTRADTQYF
TGTGCCAGCAGCTTAACCGGGACTCGAGCAGATACGCAGTATTTT
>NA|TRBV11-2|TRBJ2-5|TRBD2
CASSPGLAGGETQYF
TGTGCCAGCAGCCCGGGCCTAGCGGGAGGGGAGACCCAGTACTTC
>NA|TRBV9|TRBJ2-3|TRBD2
CASSVSVGERGLGTDTQYF
TGTGCCAGCAGCGTTTCAGTAGGCGAGCGGGGGCTGGGCACAGATACGCAGTATTTT
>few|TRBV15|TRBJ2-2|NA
CATSQGTGELFF
TGTGCCACCAGTCAGGGAACCGGGGAGCTGTTTTTT
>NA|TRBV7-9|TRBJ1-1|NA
CASSLPPAARGRVDTEAFF
TGTGCCAGCAGCTTACCGCCGGCCGCACGAGGCCGTGTGGACACTGAAGCTTTCTTT
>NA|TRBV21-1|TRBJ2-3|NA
CASSKGWGESTDTQYF
TGTGCCAGCAGCAAAGGGTGGGGGGAAAGCACAGATACGCAGTATTTT
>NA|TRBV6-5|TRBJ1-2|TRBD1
CASRSTLTGVDGYTF
TGTGCCAGCAGAAGCACCCTGACAGGGGTTGACGGCTACACCTTC
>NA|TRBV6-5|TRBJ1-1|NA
CATTTAANTEAFF
TGTGCCACGACGACCGCGGCGAACACTGAAGCTTTCTTT
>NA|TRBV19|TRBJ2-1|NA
CAISKAAGLRYNEQFF
TGTGCCATCTCAAAGGCCGCGGGCCTCCGTTACAATGAGCAGTTCTTC
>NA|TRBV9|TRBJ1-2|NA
CASSTRLAGGGNYGYTF
TGTGCCAGCAGCACACGACTCGCTGGGGGAGGGAACTATGGCTACACCTTC
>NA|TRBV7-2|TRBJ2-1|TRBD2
CASSSGSGTWNEQFF
TGTGCCAGCAGCTCGGGTAGCGGGACGTGGAATGAGCAGTTCTTC
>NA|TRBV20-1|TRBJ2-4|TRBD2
CSASSGGRALPAKNIQYF
TGCAGTGCTAGTTCCGGCGGGAGGGCCCTTCCAGCCAAAAACATTCAGTACTTC
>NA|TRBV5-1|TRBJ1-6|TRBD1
CASSPTGLDSPLHF
TGTGCCAGCAGCCCGACAGGGTTAGATTCACCCCTCCACTTT
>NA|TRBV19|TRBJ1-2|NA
CASSISLWEGRVYGYTF
TGTGCCAGTAGTATAAGTCTGTGGGAGGGCAGGGTATACGGCTACACCTTC
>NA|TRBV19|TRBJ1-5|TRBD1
CASRSSTQGAGQPQHF
TGTGCCAGTAGGTCCTCGACCCAGGGGGCGGGACAGCCCCAGCATTTT
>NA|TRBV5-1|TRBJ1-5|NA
CASSLGSRGQPQHF
TGCGCCAGCAGCTTGGGGTCAAGGGGACAGCCCCAGCATTTT
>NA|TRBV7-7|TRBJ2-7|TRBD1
CASSSDRGRGRTYEQYF
TGTGCCAGCAGCTCAGACAGGGGGCGCGGGAGAACCTACGAGCAGTACTTC
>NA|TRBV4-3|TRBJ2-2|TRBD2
CASSQELAGASFLINTGELFF
TGCGCCAGCAGCCAAGAACTAGCGGGAGCCAGCTTCCTTATTAACACCGGGGAGCTGTTTTTT
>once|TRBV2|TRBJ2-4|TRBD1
CASTQPDRVNKNIQYF
TGTGCCAGCACCCAACCGGACAGGGTTAACAAAAACATTCAGTACTTC
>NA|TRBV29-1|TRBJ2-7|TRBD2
CSVPNGTTNEQYF
TGCAGCGTTCCGAATGGGACTACGAACGAGCAGTACTTC
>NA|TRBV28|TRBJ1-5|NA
CASSLLLGSRQPQHF
TGTGCCAGCAGTTTGCTTCTGGGGAGTCGACAGCCCCAGCATTTT
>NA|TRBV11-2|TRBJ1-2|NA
CASSLGGDYGYTF
TGTGCCAGCAGTCTAGGGGGGGACTATGGCTACACCTTC
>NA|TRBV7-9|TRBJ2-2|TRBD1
CASSLFTGDTGELFF
TGTGCCAGCAGCTTATTTACAGGGGACACCGGGGAGCTGTTTTTT
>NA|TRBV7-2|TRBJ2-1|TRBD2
CASSLRREYDEQFF
TGTGCCAGCAGCTTACGGCGGGAGTACGATGAGCAGTTCTTC
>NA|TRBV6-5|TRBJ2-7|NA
CASSYSPGQTEQYF
TGTGCCAGCAGTTACTCGCCCGGACAGACCGAGCAGTACTTC
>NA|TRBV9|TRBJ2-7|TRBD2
CASSGPRGESSYEQYF
TGTGCCAGCAGCGGCCCCCGGGGGGAAAGCTCCTACGAGCAGTACTTC
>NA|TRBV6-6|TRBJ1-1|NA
CASSYAGTEAFF
TGTGCCAGCAGTTATGCAGGAACTGAAGCTTTCTTT
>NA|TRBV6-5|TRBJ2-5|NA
CASSLDKEETQYF
TGTGCCAGCAGTTTGGACAAAGAAGAGACCCAGTACTTC
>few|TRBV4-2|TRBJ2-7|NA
CASSQEAKGSSYEQYF
TGTGCCAGCAGCCAGGAAGCGAAAGGAAGCTCCTACGAGCAGTACTTC
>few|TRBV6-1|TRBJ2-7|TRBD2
CASSAPASSGTYEQYF
TGTGCCAGCAGTGCCCCCGCTTCTAGCGGGACCTACGAGCAGTACTTC
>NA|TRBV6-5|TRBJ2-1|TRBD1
CASTDRGRNEQFF
TGTGCCAGCACGGACAGGGGGCGAAATGAGCAGTTCTTC
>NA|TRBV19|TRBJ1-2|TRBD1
CASSRQGDYGYTF
TGTGCCAGTAGTAGACAGGGTGACTATGGCTACACCTTC
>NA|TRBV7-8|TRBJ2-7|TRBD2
CASSLVAGVPYEQYF
TGTGCCAGCAGCTTAGTAGCGGGGGTTCCCTACGAGCAGTACTTC
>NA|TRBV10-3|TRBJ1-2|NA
CAISESGSYGYTF
TGTGCCATCAGTGAGTCGGGCAGTTATGGCTACACCTTC
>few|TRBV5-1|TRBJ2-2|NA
CASSLDRTNTGELFF
TGTGCCAGCAGCTTGGACAGAACTAACACCGGGGAGCTGTTTTTT
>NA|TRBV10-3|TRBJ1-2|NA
CAISDPKTGGVYGYTF
TGTGCCATCAGTGATCCGAAGACGGGGGGGGTCTATGGCTACACCTTC
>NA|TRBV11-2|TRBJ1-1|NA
CASSSYRNTEAFF
TGTGCCAGCAGCTCCTACAGGAACACTGAAGCTTTCTTT
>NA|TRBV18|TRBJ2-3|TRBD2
CASSPLAGLDTQYF
TGTGCCAGCTCACCACTAGCGGGCTTAGATACGCAGTATTTT
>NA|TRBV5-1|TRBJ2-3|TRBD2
CASSSGLPDTQYF
TGCGCCAGCAGCTCGGGACTACCAGATACGCAGTATTTT
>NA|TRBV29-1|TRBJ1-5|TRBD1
CSGRPTGESSGNQPQHF
TGCAGCGGGAGACCGACAGGGGAGTCCTCGGGCAATCAGCCCCAGCATTTT
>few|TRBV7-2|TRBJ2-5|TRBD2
CASSSLPGLASLETQYF
TGTGCCAGCAGCTCACTCCCGGGACTAGCTTCTTTAGAGACCCAGTACTTC
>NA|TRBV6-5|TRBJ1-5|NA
CASSLTGDQPQHF
TGTGCCAGCAGTCTAACGGGGGATCAGCCCCAGCATTTT
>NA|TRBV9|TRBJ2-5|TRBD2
CASSTGTSGYQETQYF
TGTGCCAGCAGCACCGGGACTAGCGGATATCAAGAGACCCAGTACTTC
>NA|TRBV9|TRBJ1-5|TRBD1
CASSVWDRGPPYQPQHF
TGTGCCAGCAGCGTGTGGGACAGGGGACCTCCTTATCAGCCCCAGCATTTT
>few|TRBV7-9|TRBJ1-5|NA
CASSYLSQPQHF
TGTGCCAGCAGCTATCTTAGTCAGCCCCAGCATTTT
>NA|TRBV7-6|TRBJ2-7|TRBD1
CASGAGGDDYEQYF
TGTGCCAGCGGGGCAGGGGGCGATGACTACGAGCAGTACTTC
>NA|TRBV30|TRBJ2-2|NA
CACRTEPGELFF
TGTGCCTGTCGGACAGAACCCGGGGAGCTGTTTTTT
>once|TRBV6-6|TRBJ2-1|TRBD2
CASSYFPAGNEQFF
TGTGCCAGCAGCTACTTTCCAGCGGGGAATGAGCAGTTCTTC
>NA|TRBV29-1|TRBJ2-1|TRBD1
CSALGQGITNEQFF
TGCAGCGCCCTAGGACAGGGGATAACAAATGAGCAGTTCTTC
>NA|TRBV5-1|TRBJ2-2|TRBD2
CASSFGTRWGTGELFF
TGTGCCAGCAGCTTCGGGACTAGATGGGGTACCGGGGAGCTGTTTTTT
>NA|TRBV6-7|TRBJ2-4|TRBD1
CASSSGQTVELAKNIQYF
TGTGCCAGCAGTTCGGGACAGACAGTCGAATTGGCCAAAAACATTCAGTACTTC
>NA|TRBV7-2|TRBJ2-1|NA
CASSLEGGSYNEQFF
TGTGCCAGCAGCTTAGAGGGAGGCTCCTACAATGAGCAGTTCTTC
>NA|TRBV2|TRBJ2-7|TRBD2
CASSDWLAGGAQYF
TGTGCCAGCAGTGACTGGCTAGCGGGAGGGGCGCAGTACTTC
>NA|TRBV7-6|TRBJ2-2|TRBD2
CASSPRLAGGTGELFF
TGTGCCAGCAGCCCAAGACTAGCGGGAGGCACCGGGGAGCTGTTTTTT